This T cell receptor beta chain was recovered during a study of CD8 T cells in Susac syndrome. The CDR3 consists of 14 residues. Germline CDR1 is SQVTM and CDR2 is ANQGSEA. V lost 7 bases, J lost 2 bases, and 6 bases stayed unmatched. When the RNA was reverse transcribed, random hexamers were used with an input of roughly 0.45 to 1 ug. TCRdb analysed the immunoSEQ multiplex PCR reads with MiXCR anew, one entry per CDR3 protein. This sample has 200,000 or so distinct CDR3 sequences, with 90% to 95% found just once. This receptor was taken from a human donor with multiple sclerosis. The sample was CD4+ T cells from PBMCs. The chain has TRBV29-1 and TRBJ2-3; TRBD2 aligns across 10 bases. The CDR3 nucleotides are TGCAGCGCCCGGACTAGCGGACCCACAGATACGCAGTATTTT. Protein: CSARTSGPTDTQYF.